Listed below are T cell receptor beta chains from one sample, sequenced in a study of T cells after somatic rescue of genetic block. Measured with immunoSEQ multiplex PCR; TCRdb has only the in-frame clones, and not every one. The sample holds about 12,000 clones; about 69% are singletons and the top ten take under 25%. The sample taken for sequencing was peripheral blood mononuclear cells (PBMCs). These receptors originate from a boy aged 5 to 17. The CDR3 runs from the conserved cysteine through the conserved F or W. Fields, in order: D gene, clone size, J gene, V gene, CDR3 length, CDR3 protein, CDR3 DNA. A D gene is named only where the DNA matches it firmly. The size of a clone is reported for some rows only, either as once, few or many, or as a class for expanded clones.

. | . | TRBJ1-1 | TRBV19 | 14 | CASSSGAGTTEAFF | TGTGCCAGTAGTTCAGGGGCAGGGACCACTGAAGCTTTCTTT
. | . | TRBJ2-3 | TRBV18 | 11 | CASSRGDTQYF | TGTGCCAGCTCTCGGGGAGATACGCAGTATTTT
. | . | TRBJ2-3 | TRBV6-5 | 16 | CASSFSGHPRTDTQYF | TGTGCCAGCAGTTTTTCGGGACACCCTCGCACAGATACGCAGTATTTT
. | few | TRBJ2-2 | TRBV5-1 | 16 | CASSLATVRGTGELFF | TGCGCCAGCAGCTTGGCGACAGTGCGGGGCACCGGGGAGCTGTTTTTT
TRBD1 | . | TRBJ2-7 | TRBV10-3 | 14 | CAISLGQGAYEQYF | TGTGCCATCAGTCTCGGACAGGGCGCCTACGAGCAGTACTTC
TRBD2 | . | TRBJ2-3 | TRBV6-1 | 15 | CASSRTSSKADTQYF | TGTGCCAGCAGTCGGACTAGTTCGAAGGCAGATACGCAGTATTTT
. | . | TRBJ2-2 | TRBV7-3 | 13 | CASSPSVLGELFF | TGTGCCAGCAGCCCCAGCGTTTTAGGGGAGCTGTTTTTT
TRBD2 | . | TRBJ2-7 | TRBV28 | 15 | CASSSFTSGAYEQYF | TGTGCCAGCAGTTCATTCACTAGCGGAGCCTACGAGCAGTACTTC
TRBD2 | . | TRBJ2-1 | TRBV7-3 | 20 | CASSSPGTSGGPPSYNEQFF | TGTGCCAGCAGCTCTCCCGGGACTAGCGGGGGGCCTCCCTCCTACAATGAGCAGTTCTTC
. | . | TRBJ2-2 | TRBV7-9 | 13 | CASSQGNTGELFF | TGTGCCAGCAGCCAGGGAAACACCGGGGAGCTGTTTTTT
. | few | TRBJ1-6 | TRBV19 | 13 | CASSPWTAAPLHF | TGTGCCAGTAGTCCATGGACCGCCGCGCCCCTCCACTTT
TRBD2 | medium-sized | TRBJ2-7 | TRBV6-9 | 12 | CASSYPGGEQYF | TGTGCCAGCAGTTACCCGGGAGGCGAGCAGTACTTC
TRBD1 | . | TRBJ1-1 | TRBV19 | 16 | CASSMRQGRENTEAFF | TGTGCCAGTAGTATGCGACAGGGGAGGGAGAACACTGAAGCTTTCTTT
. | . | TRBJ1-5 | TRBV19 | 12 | CASTQGHQPQHF | TGTGCCAGTACCCAGGGGCATCAGCCCCAGCATTTT
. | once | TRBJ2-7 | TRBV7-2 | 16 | CASSLVGGEETDGQYF | TGTGCCAGCAGCTTAGTCGGAGGCGAGGAAACGGACGGGCAGTACTTC
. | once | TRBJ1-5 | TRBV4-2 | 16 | CASSQEPGGKSQPQHF | TGTGCCAGCAGCCAAGAACCGGGGGGAAAGAGTCAGCCCCAGCATTTT
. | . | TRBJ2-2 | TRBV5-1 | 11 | CASSSGGELFF | TGCGCCAGCAGCTCAGGCGGGGAGCTGTTTTTT
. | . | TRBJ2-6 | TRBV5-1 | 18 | CASSLDPGAGAGANVLTF | TGCGCCAGCAGCTTGGACCCAGGGGCAGGGGCCGGGGCCAACGTCCTGACTTTC
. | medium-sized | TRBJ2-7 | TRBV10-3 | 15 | CAISEAGGGSYEQYF | TGTGCCATCAGTGAGGCCGGTGGGGGGTCCTACGAGCAGTACTTC
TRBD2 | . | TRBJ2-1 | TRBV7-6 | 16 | CASSPRGLAVYNEQFF | TGTGCCAGCAGCCCCCGCGGACTAGCGGTTTACAATGAGCAGTTCTTC
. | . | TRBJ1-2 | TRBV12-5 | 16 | CASGLDTTGTNYGYTF | TGTGCTAGTGGTTTGGACACGACAGGAACGAACTATGGCTACACCTTC
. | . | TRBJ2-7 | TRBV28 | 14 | CASPPGRDLNEQYF | TGTGCCAGCCCCCCCGGCAGGGATCTCAACGAGCAGTACTTC
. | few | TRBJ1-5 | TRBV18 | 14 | CASSHDRTTQPQHF | TGTGCCAGCTCCCACGACAGGACCACGCAGCCCCAGCATTTT
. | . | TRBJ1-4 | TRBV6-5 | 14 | CASSYHPGWEKLFF | TGTGCCAGCAGTTACCATCCGGGGTGGGAAAAACTGTTTTTT
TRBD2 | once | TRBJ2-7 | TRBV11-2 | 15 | CASSLEYQRDYEQYF | TGTGCCAGCAGCTTAGAATATCAGCGGGACTACGAGCAGTACTTC
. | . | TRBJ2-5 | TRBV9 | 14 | CASSVGGYQETQYF | TGTGCCAGCAGCGTAGGGGGGTACCAAGAGACCCAGTACTTC
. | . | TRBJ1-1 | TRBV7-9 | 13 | CASSKQGYTEAFF | TGTGCCAGCAGCAAGCAGGGTTACACTGAAGCTTTCTTT
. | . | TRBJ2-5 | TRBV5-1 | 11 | CARLEKETQYF | TGCGCCAGGTTAGAAAAAGAGACCCAGTACTTC
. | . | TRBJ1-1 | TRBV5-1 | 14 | CATAIFGARAEAFF | TGCGCCACAGCGATATTTGGGGCGCGCGCTGAAGCTTTCTTT
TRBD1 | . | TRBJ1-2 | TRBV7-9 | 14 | CASSWEQGPWGYTF | TGTGCCAGCAGCTGGGAACAGGGGCCCTGGGGCTACACCTTC
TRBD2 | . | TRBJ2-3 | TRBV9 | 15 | CASSPGGGLTDTQYF | TGTGCCAGCAGTCCCGGGGGGGGCCTCACAGATACGCAGTATTTT
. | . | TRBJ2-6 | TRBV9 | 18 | CASSVEEGPLSGANVLTF | TGTGCCAGCAGCGTAGAGGAGGGCCCTCTCTCTGGGGCCAACGTCCTGACTTTC
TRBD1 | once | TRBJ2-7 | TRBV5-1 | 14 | CASSSGTGGYEQYF | TGCGCCAGCAGCTCCGGGACAGGGGGATACGAGCAGTACTTC
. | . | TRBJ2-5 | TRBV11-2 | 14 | CASSLSLLQETQYF | TGTGCCAGCAGCTTAAGCTTACTACAAGAGACCCAGTACTTC
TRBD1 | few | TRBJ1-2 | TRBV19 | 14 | CASSMKGGQGAQTF | TGTGCCAGTAGTATGAAAGGAGGACAGGGGGCGCAGACCTTC